This T cell receptor (beta chain) stems from a study of blood T cells in healthy people across ages. Primers used in a second PCR of about 7 to 12 cycles were a sample-barcoded 5' primer and a J-beta primer mix. TCRdb redid the calling of the 5' RACE reads with MiXCR, one entry per CDR3 protein. The sample carries 550,000 to 650,000 distinct CDR3 sequences, about 29% recorded once. CDR1 LNHNV and CDR2 YYDKDF come from the germline V gene (reference sequence). V was pared by 0 bases and J by 3 bases, with 4 bases of the junction left unmatched. There are 16 residues in the CDR3. This clonotype came up a few times. These data also formed part of another study, on T cells of mothers and their children.

The clonotype was recovered from a boy between 2 and 10 years old in good health. The chain links TRBV15 to TRBJ2-1, with 8 bases fitting TRBD2. The sequenced sample was blood. CDR3 region: CATSRETSGFYNEQFF. The CDR3 nucleotides are TGTGCCACCAGCAGAGAAACTAGCGGATTCTACAATGAGCAGTTCTTC.